This T cell receptor beta chain is drawn from a study of T cell repertoires in cytomegalovirus infection. Study background: It was the public TCR beta signatures that indicated both CMV infection and matching HLA type.

The CDR3 sequence is 15 residues long. The germline V gene encodes CDR1 LNHDA and CDR2 SQIVND (reference sequence). V lost 4 bases and J lost 6, with 15 bases in between. Whole-study results and caveats: Cumulative frequency (of public TCR beta family members) identified carriers of CMV plus the relevant HLA. Clonotype analysis showed dominance of the ex vivo response by HLA-C-restricted CMV-specific TCR beta clonotypes.

TCRdb used MiXCR to reprocess the reads, holding one entry per CDR3 protein. The data show about 7,500 distinct CDR3 sequences, with approximately 58% seen just once and roughly 73% held by the top ten. Turning to this clonotype: Its antigen is unknown.

The clonotype originates from a human donor in good health (CMV status not recorded). Some clones in this sample may be carry-over from other donors' samples. This chain uses TRBV19 with TRBJ1-4, with D possibly matching TRBD1 (6 bases). Material for sequencing was PBMCs, sequenced either directly or after in vitro stimulation (not recorded which). CDR3 in amino acids: CASSTYRDLDEKLFF. The CDR3 DNA sequence: TGTGCCAGTAGTACCTACAGGGATCTTGATGAAAAACTGTTTTTT.